This T cell receptor (beta chain) was sequenced during a study of cytomegalovirus exposure and HLA in healthy donors. The PCR was carried out with 60 Vbeta primers and 13 Jbeta primers. TCRdb keeps only in-frame clones here, not all; method: immunoSEQ multiplex PCR. The sample consists of approximately 160,000 clones, over 65% of them appearing once. With V trimmed by 6 bases and J by 0 bases, 11 bases remained unmatched. The germline V gene has CDR1 MDHEN and CDR2 SYDVKM. This CDR3 is 18 amino acids long. This clonotype was obtained from a young man in good health and CMV-seropositive. V usage is TRBV28 and J usage is TRBJ1-5, with 10 bases matching TRBD1. Source material: PBMCs. DNA of the CDR3: TGTGCCAGCAGCTCAGGGACAGGGGTCACCCATAGCAATCAGCCCCAGCATTTT. Translation: CASSSGTGVTHSNQPQHF.